Following are 14 T cell receptor beta chains from one sample sequenced in a study. This table comes from immunoSEQ multiplex PCR, and its TCRdb copy is limited to in-frame clones, with some not included. The table records about 68,000 clones, just over 90% of them present only once. Material: PBMCs. These receptors originate from a man aged 35-49 years with rheumatoid arthritis.

V usage is TRBV5-1 and J usage is TRBJ2-1; TRBD2 is a possible D gene (6 bases). Trimming took off 2 bases at V and 1 base at J, with 10 bases between the two ends. CDR1 and CDR2 from the germline V gene are SGHRS and YFSETQ. The CDR3 has 15 residues. The CDR3 region is CASSFTSSSYNEQFF. CDR3 nucleotides: TGCGCCAGCAGCTTTACTAGCTCATCCTACAATGAGCAGTTCTTC.

This clone was detected only once. V gene TRBV15 combines with J gene TRBJ1-5; D not resolved. Per germline, CDR1 LNHNV and CDR2 YYDKDF (reference sequence). This CDR3 is 15 amino acids long. Deletions cut 5 bases from V and 0 bases from J, with 11 bases between. The CDR3 nucleotides are TGTGCCACCAGCCGGGAACGGAATAGCAATCAGCCCCAGCATTTT. Translating it yields CATSRERNSNQPQHF.

The chain recombines TRBV12-3 or TRBV12-4 with TRBJ1-5; a weak D match, TRBD1 (6 bases). With 6 bases removed from V and 7 bases from J, the gap between germline ends came to 10 bases. There are 12 residues in the CDR3. The CDR3 nucleotides are TGTGCCAGCAGGCTAGGGGGGCAGCCCCAGCATTTT. It encodes CASRLGGQPQHF.

This clone has only one observation. The chain has TRBV18 and TRBJ1-5; no reliable D call. The CDR3 totals 14 residues. Germline CDR1 is KGHSH and CDR2 is LQKENI. Trimming took 2 bases from V and 3 from J, leaving 8 bases between them. The DNA for the CDR3 is TGTGCCAGCTCACCAAGCAGGAACAATCAGCCCCAGCATTTT. It codes for CASSPSRNNQPQHF. Full variable domain (rest looked up from reference TRBV18 and TRBJ1-5): NAGVMQNPRHLVRRRGQEARLRCSPMKGHSHVYWYRQLPEEGLKFMVYLQKENIIDESGMPKERFSAEFPKEGPSILRIQQVVRGDSAAYFCASSPSRNNQPQHFGDGTRLSIL.

The chain employs TRBV29-1 and TRBJ2-7; D uncertain. The CDR3 is 12 amino acids. The germline V and J ends were trimmed by 4 bases and 1 base, with 8 bases remaining between them. Germline lookup yields CDR1 SQVTM and CDR2 ANQGSEA. The CDR3 DNA sequence: TGCAGCGTTGCCGTCCAGTCCTACGAGCAGTACTTC. Encoded protein: CSVAVQSYEQYF.

This chain links TRBV29-1 with TRBJ1-2; D is possibly TRBD1 (5 bases). V dropped 0 bases and J dropped 8 bases, with 16 bases sitting between them. Germline CDR1 reads SQVTM; CDR2 reads ANQGSEA. The CDR3 has 14 amino acids. The CDR3 spells CSVEEGVRAGGYTF. CDR3 sequence (DNA): TGCAGCGTTGAAGAAGGGGTCAGGGCGGGAGGCTACACCTTC.

This clone came up a few times. The chain carries TRBV10-1 and TRBJ1-1, with a weak D call TRBD1 (5 bases). The V gene's germline CDR1 is WNHNN and CDR2 SYGVQD (reference sequence). The CDR3 loop spans 16 amino acids. Trimming left V 2 bases short and J 7 bases short, with 20 bases between. CDR3 DNA: TGCGCCAGCAGTGAGCGGGGGACCGGGTCAGTACTTGAAGCTTTCTTT. Its protein is CASSERGTGSVLEAFF.

J is TRBJ2-6 and V is TRBV28; the match to TRBD1 covers 10 bases. This CDR3 has 17 amino acids. CDR1 and CDR2 from the germline V gene are MDHEN and SYDVKM. V gave up 6 bases and J gave up 1 base; unmatched junction bases: 6. The CDR3 is CASSRQGAVSGANVLTF. CDR3 DNA: TGTGCCAGCAGCCGACAGGGGGCGGTATCTGGGGCCAACGTCCTGACTTTC.

The chain employs TRBV5-1 and TRBJ1-1; maybe TRBD1 (6 bases). This CDR3 comprises 15 residues. Germline CDR1 reads SGHRS; CDR2 reads YFSETQ. The V end was cut by 4 bases, the J end by 1 base, with 14 bases between. The CDR3 bases are TGCGCCAGCAGCGCCAGGGGCGAGGGGAACACTGAAGCTTTCTTT. Translated: CASSARGEGNTEAFF. Drawing the rest from reference TRBV5-1 and TRBJ1-1, the complete variable domain is KAGVTQTPRYLIKTRGQQVTLSCSPISGHRSVSWYQQTPGQGLQFLFEYFSETQRNKGNFPGRFSGRQFSNSRSEMNVSTLELGDSALYLCASSARGEGNTEAFFGQGTRLTVV.

The V call is TRBV19, the J call TRBJ1-4; 7 nucleotides agree with TRBD1. Trimming at V came to 2 bases and at J to 3 bases, leaving 0 bases not matched to a gene. The CDR3 is made up of 14 amino acids. CDR1 is LNHDA, CDR2 SQIVND, per germline (reference sequence). The CDR3 reads CASSIQGANEKLFF. CDR3 DNA: TGTGCCAGTAGTATACAGGGGGCTAATGAAAAACTGTTTTTT.

The chain is built from TRBV28 and TRBJ1-5; a weak D match, TRBD1 (5 bases). Germline CDR1 is MDHEN and CDR2 is SYDVKM. This CDR3 is 14 amino acids long. Trimming cost V 5 bases and J 11 bases, with 19 bases left between them. The CDR3 nucleotides read TGTGCCAGCAGTCCGGTCCGGGGCTTAGGGGCCCAGCATTTT. Protein product: CASSPVRGLGAQHF.

The chain combines TRBV5-4 with TRBJ2-2; TRBD2 aligns across 11 bases. The CDR3 loop spans 16 amino acids. Germline CDR1 SGHNT, CDR2 YYREEE (reference sequence). V lost 4 bases and J lost 1; bases outside the gene matches: 3. DNA of the CDR3: TGTGCCAGCAGCGGTGGGACTAGCGGGAACACCGGGGAGCTGTTTTTT. It yields the protein CASSGGTSGNTGELFF. The complete variable domain, with remaining parts taken from reference TRBV5-4 and TRBJ2-2, reads ETGVTQSPTHLIKTRGQQVTLRCSSQSGHNTVSWYQQALGQGPQFIFQYYREEENGRGNFPPRFSGLQFPNYSSELNVNALELDDSALYLCASSGGTSGNTGELFFGEGSRLTVL.

J is TRBJ1-2 and V is TRBV2; 9 bases line up with TRBD1. The CDR3 runs to 14 residues. With 6 bases clipped from V and 7 bases from J, the junction kept 9 bases outside the gene matches. Germline-derived CDR1 and CDR2 are SNHLY and FYNNEI. The CDR3 nucleotides are TGTGCCAGCAGCAGAGGGACAGGGCGTGCTGGCTACACCTTC. It specifies CASSRGTGRAGYTF.

The gene calls are TRBV28 and TRBJ2-3, with TRBD2 identical over 8 bases. The CDR3 is 13 amino acids. Looked up from germline, CDR1 is MDHEN and CDR2 is SYDVKM. V lost 6 bases and J lost 4; bases outside the gene matches: 3. Here the CDR3 reads CASRAGGPDTQYF. The CDR3 region has the DNA TGTGCCAGCAGGGCGGGAGGCCCAGATACGCAGTATTTT.